These 18 T cell receptor beta chains share one sample of origin, sequenced in a study of radiotherapy plus CTLA-4 blockade in lung cancer. The repertoire was sequenced with immunoSEQ multiplex PCR; TCRdb's copy has only in-frame clones and lacks some. Among approximately 53,000 clones listed, 80% to 90% were seen once. The starting material was peripheral blood, obtained from a patient treated with radiotherapy plus ipilimumab. All receptors come from a human donor with non-small cell lung cancer whose response to radiotherapy plus ipilimumab could not be evaluated.

This sequence joins TRBV2 and TRBJ1-5; D is unclear. The CDR3 runs to 15 residues. Germline V lookup: CDR1 SNHLY, CDR2 FYNNEI. Trimming removed 5 bases at V and 3 bases at J, with 14 bases between. The CDR3 DNA reads as TGTGCCAGCAGTAAGACCCTAGGTGACAATCAGCCCCAGCATTTT. Amino acids: CASSKTLGDNQPQHF.

The V call is TRBV7-2, the J call TRBJ2-5; a possible D gene is TRBD1 (5 bases). Trimming cost V 2 bases and J 0 bases, with 10 bases left between them. The length of the CDR3 is 15 residues. The germline V gene has CDR1 SGHTA and CDR2 FQGNSA. DNA for the CDR3: TGTGCCAGCAGCTTAAGGGGTAGGGACCAAGAGACCCAGTACTTC. Translation: CASSLRGRDQETQYF.

This clone was recorded a few times. The rearrangement uses TRBV6-6 and TRBJ2-7; D is possibly TRBD1 (6 bases). Germline V gene sequence: CDR1 MNHNY, CDR2 SVGAGI (reference sequence). The length of the CDR3 is 13 residues. V was clipped by 5 bases and J by 1 base, with 9 bases between them. The CDR3 is CASSTTGSYEQYF. In nucleotides, the CDR3 is TGTGCCAGCAGTACGACAGGTTCCTACGAGCAGTACTTC.

V is TRBV2 and J is TRBJ1-1, with 8 bases lining up with TRBD1. The length of the CDR3 is 15 residues. J was trimmed by 1 base and V by 2 bases; bases with no gene match: 3. Germline loops: CDR1 SNHLY, CDR2 FYNNEI. CDR3 amino acids: CASSERTGPNTEAFF. CDR3 in DNA: TGTGCCAGCAGTGAACGGACAGGGCCGAACACTGAAGCTTTCTTT.

The V gene is TRBV7-3, the J gene TRBJ1-1; 7 positions agree with TRBD1. The junction had 12 bases not matched to a gene; V was cut back by 2 bases and J by 6 bases. The germline V gene encodes CDR1 SGHTA and CDR2 FQGTGA. The CDR3 contains 16 residues. The CDR3 reads CASSLFATGAISEAFF. CDR3 DNA sequence: TGTGCCAGCAGCTTATTTGCTACAGGGGCGATTTCTGAAGCTTTCTTT.

This chain links TRBV27 with TRBJ2-4, with 8 bases matching TRBD2. With 5 bases clipped from V and 11 bases from J, the junction kept 8 bases outside the gene matches. Germline CDR1 MNHEY, CDR2 SMNVEV (reference sequence). The CDR3 loop spans 13 amino acids. CDR3 region: CASSPYTSGFQYF. DNA for the CDR3: TGTGCCAGCAGTCCCTATACTAGCGGATTTCAGTACTTC.

The J gene is TRBJ2-7, the V gene TRBV7-2, with D tentatively TRBD2 (5 bases). This CDR3 contains 14 residues. Germline V gives CDR1 SGHTA, CDR2 FQGNSA. Trimming took off 5 bases at V and 4 bases at J, with 15 bases between the two ends. CDR3 nucleotides: TGTGCCAGCAGCCAACTCGGACGGGAATACGAGCAGTACTTC. Amino acids: CASSQLGREYEQYF.

Only one count was recorded for this clone. The V gene is TRBV4-1, the J gene TRBJ1-2; 12 nucleotides line up with TRBD1. The ends lost 4 bases at V and 6 bases at J; junction bases unmatched: 3. Germline lookup yields CDR1 MGHRA and CDR2 YSYEKL. The CDR3 has 14 residues. CDR3 DNA sequence: TGCGCCAGCAGCCGGGGGACAGGGGGCGATGGCTACACCTTC. Protein: CASSRGTGGDGYTF.

This rearrangement joins TRBV19 to TRBJ1-5; D not certain. The CDR3 covers 21 residues. Trimming stripped 0 bases from V and 2 bases from J, with 26 bases between. Looked up from germline, CDR1 is LNHDA and CDR2 is SQIVND (reference sequence). CDR3 nucleotides: TGTGCCAGTAGTATAGATGATGATAGGGCAGTGGTGACTATAGGCAATCAGCCCCAGCATTTT. Protein sequence: CASSIDDDRAVVTIGNQPQHF.

The chain carries TRBV6-5 and TRBJ2-5, with D unclear. This CDR3 spans 14 amino acids. From germline, CDR1 is MNHEY and CDR2 SVGAGI. The ends were cut back, 4 bases at V and 2 bases at J, with 11 bases in the middle. As DNA, the CDR3 is TGTGCCAGCAGTTCGCGCGAAATACAAGAGACCCAGTACTTC. This gives the protein CASSSREIQETQYF.

This chain connects TRBV7-2 to TRBJ2-5; possibly TRBD2 for D (5 bases). CDR1 is SGHTA and CDR2 is FQGNSA in the germline V gene. Trimming removed 8 bases from V and 2 bases from J, with 15 bases in between. This CDR3 region has 14 residues. Here the CDR3 reads CASSTRAGQETQYF. CDR3 nucleotides: TGTGCCAGCTCGACGAGGGCCGGTCAAGAGACCCAGTACTTC.

The chain recombines TRBV6-6 with TRBJ2-5; possible D gene TRBD2, 5 bases. In germline, CDR1 is MNHNY, CDR2 SVGAGI (reference sequence). This CDR3 has 14 amino acids. Trimming removed 10 bases at V and 0 bases at J, with 15 bases between. The CDR3 sequence: CAIKRSGNQETQYF. The CDR3 DNA reads as TGTGCCATCAAGAGGAGCGGCAACCAAGAGACCCAGTACTTC.

This clone showed up just a few times. The chain links TRBV7-2 to TRBJ1-3; no clear D gene. The length of the CDR3 is 15 residues. V lost 1 base to trimming and J lost 2 bases, with 9 bases between them. Germline V gene sequence: CDR1 SGHTA, CDR2 FQGNSA. The CDR3 DNA reads TGTGCCAGCAGCTTAGGCGTCTTTGCTGGAAACACCATATATTTT. Its protein product is CASSLGVFAGNTIYF.

CDR3: CASSTGLAGGTDTQYF. CDR3 coding DNA: TGTGCCAGCAGCACCGGACTAGCGGGAGGGACAGATACGCAGTATTTT. V usage is TRBV9 and J usage is TRBJ2-3, with TRBD2 matching 15 bases. Germline V gene data show CDR1 as SGDLS and CDR2 as YYNGEE. Trimming took 4 bases from V and 3 from J; bases not matched to a gene: 3. CDR3 length: 16 residues.

The V and J genes are TRBV11-2 and TRBJ2-7, with 9 bases identical to TRBD1. The CDR3 loop spans 14 amino acids. The ends lost 6 bases at V and 3 bases at J; junction bases unmatched: 6. Germline V gene data show CDR1 as SGHAT and CDR2 as FQNNGV. CDR3: CASSSGTGSYEQYF. The CDR3 nucleotides are TGTGCCAGCAGTTCTGGGACAGGGAGCTACGAGCAGTACTTC.

The chain joins TRBV27 to TRBJ1-4; 8 nucleotides agree with TRBD1. The length of the CDR3 is 14 residues. V lost 8 bases and J lost 7; bases outside the gene matches: 9. The germline V gene encodes CDR1 MNHEY and CDR2 SMNVEV (reference sequence). The CDR3, as DNA: TGTGCCAGCTGGACAGGGCGACGGTCTGAAAAACTGTTTTTT. Its translation is CASWTGRRSEKLFF.

This chain joins TRBV7-2 and TRBJ1-1; possibly TRBD1 for D (6 bases). CDR3 size: 14 residues. CDR1 SGHTA and CDR2 FQGNSA come from the germline V gene. Trimming stripped 8 bases from V and 1 base from J, with 14 bases between. In nucleotides, the CDR3 is TGTGCCAGCTTCAAGGACAGACAGAACACTGAAGCTTTCTTT. This translates into CASFKDRQNTEAFF.

The chain links TRBV7-9 to TRBJ2-4, with TRBD2 matching over 9 bases. The J segment lost 0 bases and the V segment lost 4 bases, leaving 7 bases of the junction unmatched. This CDR3 contains 17 residues. CDR1 is SEHNR, CDR2 FQNEAQ, per germline (reference sequence). The CDR3 bases are TGTGCCAGCAGCTCCCAGACTAGCGGATTAGCCAAAAACATTCAGTACTTC. Amino acids: CASSSQTSGLAKNIQYF.